This entry is about one T cell receptor (beta chain). Its binding antigen is unknown. No base qualities exist here, and no much larger clone lies one base off it. The sample has other DNA sequences that encode this CDR3 too. The record originates from a study of shared clonotypes between healthy human individuals (dated by TCRdb to the early 2020s). Broadly, across the study: The cohort comprised a couple of women and a few men aged 18 to 49 years. Each donor's leukapheresis produced roughly between roughly 0.85 and 9.5 billion PBMCs. For each donor, CD4 naive and CD4 memory were each given three plates, CD8 naive was given two plates, and CD8 memory was given one plate. To increase sequencing depth and limit assay-specific biases, different laboratories used diverse techniques to prepare libraries and sequence TCR repertoires. Blood TCR repertoires of five healthy adults were deeply sequenced to estimate repertoire size and the extent of clonotype sharing between individuals.

Healthy HIV-negative adults with no recently reported acute infections or vaccinations were included as donors. Only Caucasian adults living in Nashville, Tennessee, USA were represented among the donors. CD4+ T cells were enriched by magnetic negative selection, after which naive cells were positively selected on CD45RA and the negative fraction was taken as the memory subset. After blood collection by leukapheresis, PBMCs were isolated using Ficoll-Histopaque density gradient centrifugation and then cryopreserved in the vapor phase of liquid nitrogen. Analytical flow cytometry was used to check the purity and quantity of each magnetically sorted T cell population. From each sorted fraction, genomic DNA was isolated and quantified by UV absorbance on a Nanodrop 2000c. Study-wide findings and limitations: Only blood was sampled, and tissue TCR repertoires likely differ from those in blood. Pairwise subsampling indicated that sequencing depth was expected to affect the degree of clonotype sharing among donors. Sharing across four donors was observed for about 5% of naive CD4, 3.5% of naive CD8, 2% to 2.5% of memory CD4, and roughly 0.4% of memory CD8 clonotypes. Naive subsets generally had larger estimated clonotype richness than memory subsets. Higher generation probabilities were observed for clonotypes shared by all four sorted-subset donors than for non-shared clonotypes. The small number of donors limited the genetic and exposure-history diversity represented. Incomplete sequencing was indicated by rarefaction of sorted-subset datasets, despite the large sequencing depth.

TCR CDR3 regions were amplified from genomic DNA by multiplex PCR using the deep immunoSEQ assay. Extracted genomic DNA from each cell subset was distributed evenly across all wells of several immunoSEQ 96-well plates, and each plate was treated as a replicate. For sorted subsets, each replicate PCR was loaded with 150 to 250 ng genomic DNA, equivalent to 30,000 or so T cell genomes. Purified libraries were measured with a Qubit 3.0 fluorometer, size-checked on a Bioanalyzer 2100, and measured again with the KAPA Library Quantification kit. Every immunoSEQ 96-well plate was sequenced on a separate single-read 150-cycle Illumina NextSeq 550 flow cell. The authors' analysis ran thus. The immunoSEQ output contained only junctional sequences without quality scores, so filtering could not match that applied to full-length reads. To assign V/J genes and CDR3, sequences were annotated against IMGT germline references using PyIR, a Python wrapper for IgBLAST v1.9. Reads were removed for weak V/J assignments (E-value above 1e-6), missing CDR3, stop codons, out-of-frame junctions, or ambiguous translated residues. A V3J clonotype was defined by an identical inferred V gene, J gene, and CDR3 amino acid sequence. To compute the percentage overlap between repertoires, the number of shared unique clonotypes was divided by the size of the smaller repertoire. Richness of each repertoire was evaluated using RTK rarefaction, the Chao1 estimator, and Recon v2.1 estimates of unobserved clonotypes. Generation probabilities were computed with OLGA for all TCRbeta clonotypes obtained by the gDNA method from a handful of donors. TCRdb took over this immuneACCESS table, retaining in-frame rearrangements with V and J assigned. Such tables are incomplete; in checked studies, under half of the missing clones stem from an unresolved V gene, and the remainder is unexplained. The D gene and trimming were derived from the DNA, and the V and J assignments and clone size from that table. The sample includes roughly 2 million clones, with 90% to 97% observed a single time. 0.1% to 0.15% of the sample is in the top ten clones.

Relative to germline, V is missing 4 bases and J is missing 4 bases, with 7 bases of the junction outside any gene match. The CDR3, cysteine through phenylalanine, is 14 amino acids long. Kept here is only the CDR3 DNA, which spans 42 bases and is read in frame from base 1. CDR1 and CDR2, per the germline V gene, are SGHTA and FQGNSA. Recombination connected TRBV7-2 to TRBJ2-7, with 7 bases matching TRBD1. What was sequenced was naive CD4+ T cells sorted from blood. Explained via the paper, the cell subset or site label denotes: CD45RA+ positively selected. This sequence originates from a man between 18 and 35 years old in good health. The CDR3: CASSSGTVLYEQYF. The bases are TGTGCCAGCAGCTCTGGGACAGTCTTATACGAGCAGTACTTC.